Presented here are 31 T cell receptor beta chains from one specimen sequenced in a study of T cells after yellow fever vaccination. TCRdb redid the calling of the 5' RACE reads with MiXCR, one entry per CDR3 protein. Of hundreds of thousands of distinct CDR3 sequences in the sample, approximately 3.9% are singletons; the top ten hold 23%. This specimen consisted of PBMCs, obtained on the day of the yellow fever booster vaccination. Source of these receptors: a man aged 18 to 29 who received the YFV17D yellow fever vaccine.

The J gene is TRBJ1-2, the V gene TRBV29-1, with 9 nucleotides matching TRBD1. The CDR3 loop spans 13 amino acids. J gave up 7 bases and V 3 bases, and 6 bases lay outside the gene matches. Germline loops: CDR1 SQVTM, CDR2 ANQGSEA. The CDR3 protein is CSVDTGGGFGYTF. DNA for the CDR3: TGCAGCGTTGACACAGGGGGCGGTTTTGGCTACACCTTC.

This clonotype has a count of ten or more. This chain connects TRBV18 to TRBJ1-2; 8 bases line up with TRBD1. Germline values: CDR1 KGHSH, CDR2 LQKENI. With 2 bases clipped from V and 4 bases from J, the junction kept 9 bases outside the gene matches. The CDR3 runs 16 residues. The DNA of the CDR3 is TGTGCCAGCTCACCAAGTTTTGGACAGGGACTCTATGGCTACACCTTC. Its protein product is CASSPSFGQGLYGYTF.

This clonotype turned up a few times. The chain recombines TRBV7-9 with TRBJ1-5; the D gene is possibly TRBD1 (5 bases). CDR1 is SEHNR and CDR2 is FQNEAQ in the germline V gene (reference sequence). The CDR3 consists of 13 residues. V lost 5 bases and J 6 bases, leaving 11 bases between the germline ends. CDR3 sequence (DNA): TGTGCCAGCAGCCAGGGTGGGGTTCAGCCCCAGCATTTT. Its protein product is CASSQGGVQPQHF. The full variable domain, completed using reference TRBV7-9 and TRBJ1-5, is DTGVSQNPRHKITKRGQNVTFRCDPISEHNRLYWYRQTLGQGPEFLTYFQNEAQLEKSRLLSDRFSAERPKGSFSTLEIQRTEQGDSAMYLCASSQGGVQPQHFGDGTRLSIL.

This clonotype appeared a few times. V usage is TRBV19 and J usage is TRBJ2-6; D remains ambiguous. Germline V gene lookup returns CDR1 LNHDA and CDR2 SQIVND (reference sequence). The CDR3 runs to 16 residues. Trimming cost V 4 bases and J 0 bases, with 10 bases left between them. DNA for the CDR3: TGTGCCAGTAGTAAAGGGTTACTCTCTGGGGCCAACGTCCTGACTTTC. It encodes CASSKGLLSGANVLTF.

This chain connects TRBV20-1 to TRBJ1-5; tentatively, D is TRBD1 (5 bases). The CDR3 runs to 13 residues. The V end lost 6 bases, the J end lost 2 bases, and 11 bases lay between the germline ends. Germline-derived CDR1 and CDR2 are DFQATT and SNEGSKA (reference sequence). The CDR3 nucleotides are TGCAGTGCCTCCACAGGTGGCAATCAGCCCCAGCATTTT. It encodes CSASTGGNQPQHF.

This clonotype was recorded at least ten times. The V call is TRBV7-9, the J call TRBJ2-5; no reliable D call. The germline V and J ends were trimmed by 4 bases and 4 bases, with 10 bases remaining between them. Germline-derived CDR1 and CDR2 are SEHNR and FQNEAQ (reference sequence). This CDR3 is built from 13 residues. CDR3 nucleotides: TGTGCCAGCAGCTCGCTTCTTGGAGAGACCCAGTACTTC. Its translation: CASSSLLGETQYF.

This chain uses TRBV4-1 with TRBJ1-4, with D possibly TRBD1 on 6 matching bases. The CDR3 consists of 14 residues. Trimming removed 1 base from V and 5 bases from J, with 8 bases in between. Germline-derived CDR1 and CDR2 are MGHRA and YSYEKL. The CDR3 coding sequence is TGCGCCAGCAGCCAAGGGGACACCAATGAAAAACTGTTTTTT. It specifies CASSQGDTNEKLFF.

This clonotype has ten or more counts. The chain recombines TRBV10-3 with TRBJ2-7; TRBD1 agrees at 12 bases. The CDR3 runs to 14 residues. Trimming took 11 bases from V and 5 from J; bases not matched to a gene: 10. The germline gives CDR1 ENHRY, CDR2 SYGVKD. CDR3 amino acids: CAVRDRGPENEQYF. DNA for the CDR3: TGTGCCGTCCGGGACAGGGGGCCTGAAAACGAGCAGTACTTC.

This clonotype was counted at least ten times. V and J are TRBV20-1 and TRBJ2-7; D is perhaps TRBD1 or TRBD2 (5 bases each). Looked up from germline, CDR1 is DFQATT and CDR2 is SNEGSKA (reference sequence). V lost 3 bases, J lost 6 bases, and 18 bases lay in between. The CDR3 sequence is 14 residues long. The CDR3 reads CSARDTRTGTEQYF. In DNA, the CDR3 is TGCAGTGCTAGGGATACCCGGACGGGGACCGAGCAGTACTTC.

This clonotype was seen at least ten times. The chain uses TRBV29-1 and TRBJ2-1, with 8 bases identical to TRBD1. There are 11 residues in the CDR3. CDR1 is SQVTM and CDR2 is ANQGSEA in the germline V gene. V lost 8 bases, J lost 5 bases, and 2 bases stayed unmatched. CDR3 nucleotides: TGCAGCACGGGACAGGACAATGAGCAGTTCTTC. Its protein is CSTGQDNEQFF.

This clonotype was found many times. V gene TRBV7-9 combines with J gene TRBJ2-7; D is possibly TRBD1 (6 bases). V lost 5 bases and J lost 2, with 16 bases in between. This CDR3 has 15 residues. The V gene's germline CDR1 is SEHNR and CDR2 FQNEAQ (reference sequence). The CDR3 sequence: CASSPLLGGTYEQYV. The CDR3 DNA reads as TGTGCCAGCAGCCCCCTCCTTGGGGGCACCTACGAGCAGTACGTC.

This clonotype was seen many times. The CDR3 nucleotides read TGTGCCAGCAGTTACCAGGGGGGAAGTGGCTACACCTTC. Translated: CASSYQGGSGYTF. The rearrangement links TRBV6-6 to TRBJ1-2; 7 positions match TRBD1. The CDR3 length is 13 residues. CDR1 and CDR2 (germline): MNHNY, SVGAGI (reference sequence). Trimming cost V 2 bases and J 7 bases; bases outside gene matches: 4.

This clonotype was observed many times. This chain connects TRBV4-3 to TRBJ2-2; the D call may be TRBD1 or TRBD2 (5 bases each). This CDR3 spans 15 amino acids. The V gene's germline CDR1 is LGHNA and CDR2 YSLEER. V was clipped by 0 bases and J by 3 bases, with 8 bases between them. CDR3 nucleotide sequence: TGCGCCAGCAGCCAAGAGTGGGACCACACCGGGGAGCTGTTTTTT. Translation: CASSQEWDHTGELFF.

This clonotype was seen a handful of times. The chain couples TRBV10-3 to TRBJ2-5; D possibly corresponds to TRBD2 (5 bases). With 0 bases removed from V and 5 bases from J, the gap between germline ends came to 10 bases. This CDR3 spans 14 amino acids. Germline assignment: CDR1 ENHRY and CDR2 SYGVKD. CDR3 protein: CAISESQDSETQYF. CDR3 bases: TGTGCCATCAGTGAGTCTCAGGACTCGGAGACCCAGTACTTC.

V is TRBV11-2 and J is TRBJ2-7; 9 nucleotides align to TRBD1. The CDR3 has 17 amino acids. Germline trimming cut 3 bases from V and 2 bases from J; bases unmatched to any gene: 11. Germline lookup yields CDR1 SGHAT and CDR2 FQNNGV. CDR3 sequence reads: CASSFTWSGTGPYEQYF. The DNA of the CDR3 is TGTGCCAGCAGCTTTACCTGGTCCGGGACAGGGCCCTACGAGCAGTACTTC.

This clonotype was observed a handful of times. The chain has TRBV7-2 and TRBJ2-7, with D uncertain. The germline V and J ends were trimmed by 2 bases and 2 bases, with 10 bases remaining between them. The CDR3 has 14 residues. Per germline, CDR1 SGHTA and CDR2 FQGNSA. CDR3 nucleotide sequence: TGTGCCAGCAGCTTATGGCTACTGGCCTACGAGCAGTACTTC. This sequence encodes CASSLWLLAYEQYF.

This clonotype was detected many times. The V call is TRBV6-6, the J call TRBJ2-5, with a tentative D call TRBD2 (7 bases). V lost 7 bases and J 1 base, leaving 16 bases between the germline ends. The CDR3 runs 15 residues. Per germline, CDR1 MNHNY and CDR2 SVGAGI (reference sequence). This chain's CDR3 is CASNWGGHLQETQYF. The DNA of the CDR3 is TGTGCCAGCAACTGGGGGGGGCACCTCCAAGAGACCCAGTACTTC.

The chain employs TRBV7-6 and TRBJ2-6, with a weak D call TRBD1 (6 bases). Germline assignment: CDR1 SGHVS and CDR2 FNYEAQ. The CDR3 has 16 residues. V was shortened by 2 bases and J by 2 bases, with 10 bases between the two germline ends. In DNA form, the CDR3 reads TGTGCCAGCAGCTTATCAGGGGCGCCTGGGGCCAACGTCCTGACTTTC. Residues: CASSLSGAPGANVLTF.

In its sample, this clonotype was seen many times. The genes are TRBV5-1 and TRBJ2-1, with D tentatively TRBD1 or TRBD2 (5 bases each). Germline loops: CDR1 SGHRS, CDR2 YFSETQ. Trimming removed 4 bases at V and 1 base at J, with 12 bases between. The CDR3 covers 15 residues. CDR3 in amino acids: CASSLRDGSYNEQFF. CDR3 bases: TGCGCCAGCAGCCTCCGGGACGGTTCCTACAATGAGCAGTTCTTC.

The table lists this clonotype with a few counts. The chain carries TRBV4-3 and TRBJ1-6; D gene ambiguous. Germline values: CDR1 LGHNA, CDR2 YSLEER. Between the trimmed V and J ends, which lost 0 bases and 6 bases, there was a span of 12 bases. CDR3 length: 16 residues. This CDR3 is CASSQDMGISNSPLHF. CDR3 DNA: TGCGCCAGCAGCCAAGATATGGGGATAAGTAATTCACCCCTCCACTTT.

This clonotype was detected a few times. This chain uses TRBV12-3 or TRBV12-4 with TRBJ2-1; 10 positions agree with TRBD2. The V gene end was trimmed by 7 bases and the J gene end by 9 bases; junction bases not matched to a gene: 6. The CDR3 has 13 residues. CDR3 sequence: CASTEGLAAEQFF. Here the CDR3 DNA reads TGTGCCAGCACCGAAGGACTAGCGGCTGAGCAGTTCTTC.

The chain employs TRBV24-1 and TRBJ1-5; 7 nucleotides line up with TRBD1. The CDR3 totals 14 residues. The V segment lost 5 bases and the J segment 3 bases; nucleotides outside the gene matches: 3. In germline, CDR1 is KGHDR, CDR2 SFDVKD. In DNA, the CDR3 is TGTGCCACCAGTGCGGGACAGAACAATCAGCCCCAGCATTTT. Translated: CATSAGQNNQPQHF.

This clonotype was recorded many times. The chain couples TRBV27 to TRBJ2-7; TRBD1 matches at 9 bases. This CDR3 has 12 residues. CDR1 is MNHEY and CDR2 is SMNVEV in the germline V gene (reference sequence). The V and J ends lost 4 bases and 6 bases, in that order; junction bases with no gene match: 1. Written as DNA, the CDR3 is TGTGCCAGCAGTTCGACAGGGGGCGAGCAGTACTTC. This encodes CASSSTGGEQYF.

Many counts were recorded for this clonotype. The CDR3 DNA reads as TGTGCCAGCAGATCCGGGGTCCTCTCACCCCTCCACTTT. This gives the protein CASRSGVLSPLHF. This chain uses TRBV6-5 with TRBJ1-6; D ambiguous. Trimming removed 6 bases at V and 10 bases at J, with 13 bases between. Germline V gene sequence: CDR1 MNHEY, CDR2 SVGAGI. The CDR3 totals 13 residues.

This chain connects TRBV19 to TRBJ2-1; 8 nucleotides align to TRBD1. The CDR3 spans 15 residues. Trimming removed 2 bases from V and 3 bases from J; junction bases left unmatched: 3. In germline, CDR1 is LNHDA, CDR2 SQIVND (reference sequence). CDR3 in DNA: TGTGCCAGTAGTATACAGGGGGCCCTCTACAATGAGCAGTTCTTC. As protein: CASSIQGALYNEQFF.

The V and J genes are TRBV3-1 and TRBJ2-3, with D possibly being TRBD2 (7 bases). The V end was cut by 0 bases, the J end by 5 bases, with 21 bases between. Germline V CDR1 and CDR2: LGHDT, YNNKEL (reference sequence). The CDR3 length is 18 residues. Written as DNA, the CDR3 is TGTGCCAGCAGCCAAGATCATCTTCGGGGGGCCAGGGGAGATACGCAGTATTTT. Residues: CASSQDHLRGARGDTQYF.

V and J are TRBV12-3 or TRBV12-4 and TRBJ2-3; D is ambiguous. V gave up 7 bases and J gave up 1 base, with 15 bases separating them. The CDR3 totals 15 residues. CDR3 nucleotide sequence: TGTGCCAGCACCGACGGATTTAGGGGCACAGATACGCAGTATTTT. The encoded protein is CASTDGFRGTDTQYF.

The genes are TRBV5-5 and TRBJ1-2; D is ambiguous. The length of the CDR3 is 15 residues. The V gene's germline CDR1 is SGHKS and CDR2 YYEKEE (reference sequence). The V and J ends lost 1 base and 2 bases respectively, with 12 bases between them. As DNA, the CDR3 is TGTGCCAGCAGCTTGAGCGGCCGTCAAAACTATGGCTACACCTTC. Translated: CASSLSGRQNYGYTF.

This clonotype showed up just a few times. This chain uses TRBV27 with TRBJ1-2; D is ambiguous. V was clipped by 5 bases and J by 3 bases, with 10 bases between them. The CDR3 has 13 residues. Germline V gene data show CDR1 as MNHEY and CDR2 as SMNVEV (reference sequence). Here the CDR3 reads CASSPGTYYGYTF. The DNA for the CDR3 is TGTGCCAGCAGTCCGGGTACCTACTATGGCTACACCTTC.

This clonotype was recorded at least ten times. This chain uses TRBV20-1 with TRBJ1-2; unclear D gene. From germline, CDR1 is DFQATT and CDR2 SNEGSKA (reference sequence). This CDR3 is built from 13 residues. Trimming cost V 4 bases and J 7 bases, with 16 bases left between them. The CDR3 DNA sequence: TGCAGTGCTACCCTATATGGCTCCGGTGGCTACACCTTC. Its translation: CSATLYGSGGYTF.

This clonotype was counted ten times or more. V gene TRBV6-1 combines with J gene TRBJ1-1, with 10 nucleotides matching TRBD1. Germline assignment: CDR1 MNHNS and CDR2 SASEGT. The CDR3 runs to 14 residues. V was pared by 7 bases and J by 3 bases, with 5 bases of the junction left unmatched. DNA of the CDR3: TGTGCCAGCACCCCCGGGACAGGGGACACTGAAGCTTTCTTT. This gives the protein CASTPGTGDTEAFF.